The rows below give T cell receptor beta chains drawn from one sample of a study of CD8 T cells in ankylosing spondylitis. TCRdb re-analysed the 5' RACE reads in MiXCR, keeping a single row per CDR3 protein. The sample records under 300,000 distinct CDR3 sequences, around 9.2% being singletons. Specimen: blood, either unsorted or a sorted T cell fraction (not recorded which). These receptors all stem from a male donor with ankylosing spondylitis or in good health (not recorded which). Both conserved end residues are part of each CDR3. The D gene is left open where the match is weak. Clone size, where shown, is once, few, many, or a class for clones that have expanded.

>NA|TRBV7-3|few|TRBJ1-1|14
CASSLIGGSTEAFF
TGTGCCAGCAGCCTGATTGGAGGGAGCACTGAAGCTTTCTTT
>NA|TRBV7-9|many|TRBJ2-7|15
CASSERSQSSYEQYF
TGTGCCAGCAGCGAACGATCCCAGTCCTCCTACGAGCAGTACTTC
>TRBD1|TRBV12-3/TRBV12-4|many|TRBJ1-5|16
CASTLRDSYSNQPQHF
TGTGCCAGCACCCTCCGGGACAGTTATAGCAATCAGCCCCAGCATTTT
>NA|TRBV9|many|TRBJ2-3|13
CASSVAGRDTQYF
TGTGCCAGCAGCGTAGCCGGTAGAGATACGCAGTATTTT
>TRBD1|TRBV12-3/TRBV12-4|many|TRBJ1-4|12
CASSFGTAQLFF
TGTGCCAGCAGTTTTGGGACAGCGCAACTGTTTTTT
>TRBD1|TRBV12-3/TRBV12-4|few|TRBJ1-1|15
CASSFDRGGGPEAFF
TGTGCCAGCAGTTTTGACAGGGGTGGAGGGCCTGAAGCTTTCTTT
>NA|TRBV7-2|few|TRBJ2-5|12
CASSFLEETQYF
TGTGCCAGCAGCTTTCTTGAGGAGACCCAGTACTTC
>TRBD2|TRBV6-2/TRBV6-3|few|TRBJ2-5|15
CASRRSGSTQETQYF
TGTGCCAGCAGGCGTAGCGGGAGTACCCAAGAGACCCAGTACTTC
>NA|TRBV4-3|few|TRBJ2-5|15
CASSQASREWETQYF
TGCGCCAGCAGCCAAGCGAGTCGGGAGTGGGAGACCCAGTACTTC
>TRBD2|TRBV12-3/TRBV12-4|many|TRBJ2-1|17
CASRETIAGGWYNEQFF
TGTGCCAGCAGAGAAACTATAGCGGGGGGGTGGTACAATGAGCAGTTCTTC
>NA|TRBV6-2/TRBV6-3|few|TRBJ1-3|16
CASRPTGSLSGNTIYF
TGTGCCAGCAGGCCCACAGGAAGCCTCTCTGGAAACACCATATATTTT
>TRBD1|TRBV7-2|many|TRBJ1-4|15
CASSLRTGPWEKLFF
TGTGCCAGCAGCTTAAGGACAGGGCCCTGGGAAAAACTGTTTTTT
>NA|TRBV7-7|many|TRBJ2-1|13
CASSIAADNEQFF
TGTGCTAGCAGCATTGCAGCGGACAATGAGCAGTTCTTC
>NA|TRBV5-1|many|TRBJ2-7|15
CASSLLGDGTYEQYF
TGCGCCAGCAGCTTGTTGGGGGACGGAACCTACGAGCAGTACTTC
>NA|TRBV12-3/TRBV12-4|many|TRBJ2-3|16
CASSPRLRKSTDTQYF
TGTGCCAGCAGTCCACGACTCCGGAAGAGCACAGATACGCAGTATTTT
>NA|TRBV24-1|many|TRBJ2-2|14
CATQETRNTGELFF
TGTGCCACCCAGGAGACTAGGAACACCGGGGAGCTGTTTTTT
>NA|TRBV7-2|many|TRBJ2-7|14
CASSLVDRAHEQYF
TGTGCCAGCAGCTTAGTAGATCGGGCCCACGAGCAGTACTTC
>NA|TRBV12-3/TRBV12-4|NA|TRBJ2-5|15
CASKTGGRSQETQYF
TGTGCCAGCAAAACTGGGGGGCGGAGCCAAGAGACCCAGTACTTC
>NA|TRBV12-3/TRBV12-4|many|TRBJ1-2|13
CASRTSGGVGYTF
TGTGCCAGCAGGACTTCCGGGGGCGTTGGCTACACCTTC
>TRBD2|TRBV12-3/TRBV12-4|NA|TRBJ2-1|17
CASSLRLAGGPANEQFF
TGTGCCAGCAGTTTGCGGCTAGCGGGGGGGCCGGCCAATGAGCAGTTCTTC
>NA|TRBV6-9|few|TRBJ2-5|11
CADWGSETQYF
TGTGCAGACTGGGGGAGTGAGACCCAGTACTTC
>NA|TRBV30|NA|TRBJ2-1|13
CAWNGGGSNEQFF
TGTGCCTGGAACGGGGGCGGTTCGAATGAGCAGTTCTTC
>TRBD2|TRBV5-1|many|TRBJ2-1|16
CASSSGLAASYNEQFF
TGCGCCAGCAGCTCGGGACTAGCGGCTTCCTACAATGAGCAGTTCTTC
>NA|TRBV7-2|NA|TRBJ1-2|13
CASSFALSDGYTF
TGTGCCAGCAGCTTCGCTCTCTCCGATGGCTACACCTTC
>TRBD1|TRBV18|many|TRBJ1-6|12
CASSTGNSPLHF
TGTGCCAGCTCGACAGGGAATTCACCCCTCCACTTT
>NA|TRBV29-1|many|TRBJ2-7|11
CSVERGLEQYF
TGCAGCGTTGAACGGGGTCTCGAGCAGTACTTC
>NA|TRBV7-2|NA|TRBJ2-4|12
CASSLPQNIQYF
TGTGCCAGCAGCCTACCCCAAAACATTCAGTACTTC
>NA|TRBV10-3|many|TRBJ2-1|16
CAISGEGRSSYNEQFF
TGTGCCATCAGTGGCGAGGGCCGCTCCTCCTACAATGAGCAGTTCTTC
>TRBD2|TRBV5-1|many|TRBJ2-3|15
CASSLAGDGTDTQYF
TGCGCCAGCAGCTTAGCGGGAGATGGCACAGATACGCAGTATTTT
>NA|TRBV3-1|many|TRBJ2-7|14
CASSVSGGLFEQYF
TGTGCCAGCAGCGTCAGCGGAGGGCTATTCGAGCAGTACTTC
>NA|TRBV25-1|NA|TRBJ2-7|13
CASSTVGRYEQYF
TGTGCCAGCAGTACCGTAGGAAGATACGAGCAGTACTTC
>NA|TRBV12-3/TRBV12-4|many|TRBJ2-7|12
CASSPPSGEQYF
TGTGCCAGCAGTCCCCCATCGGGGGAGCAGTACTTC
>TRBD1|TRBV12-3/TRBV12-4|many|TRBJ1-3|15
CASSSRQGYGNTIYF
TGTGCCAGCAGTTCCCGACAGGGATATGGAAACACCATATATTTT
>NA|TRBV30|once|TRBJ2-1|12
CAWSTTWDEQFF
TGTGCCTGGAGTACAACATGGGATGAGCAGTTCTTC
>TRBD1|TRBV5-1|many|TRBJ1-2|14
CASSPGTGDYGYTF
TGCGCCAGCAGCCCCGGGACAGGGGACTATGGCTACACCTTC
>NA|TRBV20-1|many|TRBJ1-2|12
CSARGGYYGYTF
TGCAGTGCTAGAGGGGGTTACTATGGCTACACCTTC
>NA|TRBV28|NA|TRBJ2-4|15
CASSNPDPSKNIQYF
TGTGCCAGCAGTAACCCGGACCCAAGTAAAAACATTCAGTACTTC